What follows are 14 T cell receptor beta chains derived from one specimen sequenced in a study of blood T cell repertoires in COVID-19. Some clones are missing from TCRdb's copy, which holds only in-frame ones; the method was immunoSEQ multiplex PCR. The sample comprises under 250,000 clones, around 82% of which are singletons, and 2.5% rests with the top ten. The specimen was peripheral blood. The source is a woman between 35 and 50 years old with active or convalescent COVID-19.

The gene calls are TRBV11-2 and TRBJ2-3; 7 bases map to TRBD2. Germline-derived CDR1 and CDR2 are SGHAT and FQNNGV. The CDR3 covers 16 residues. Trimming cost V 1 base and J 3 bases; bases outside gene matches: 7. CDR3 loop: CASSLGSTGGTDTQYF. CDR3 DNA: TGTGCCAGCAGCTTAGGATCAACGGGAGGTACAGATACGCAGTATTTT.

The chain couples TRBV27 to TRBJ2-7; 8 bases are shared with TRBD1. CDR1 and CDR2 (germline): MNHEY, SMNVEV (reference sequence). The trim removed 6 bases at V and 2 bases at J, leaving 12 bases unmatched. The length of the CDR3 is 16 residues. Written as DNA, the CDR3 is TGTGCCAGCAGCACGCCCCGGACAGGGAGGACCTACGAGCAGTACTTC. Encoded protein: CASSTPRTGRTYEQYF.

The chain has TRBV6-5 and TRBJ1-5, with 9 bases lining up with TRBD1. Trimming took 8 bases from V and 5 from J; bases not matched to a gene: 4. There are 13 residues in the CDR3. Germline V CDR1 and CDR2: MNHEY, SVGAGI. CDR3 nucleotide sequence: TGTGCCAGCCGGACAGGGGAGCATCAGCCCCAGCATTTT. Translating it yields CASRTGEHQPQHF.

V and J are TRBV4-2 and TRBJ2-5, with a weak D call TRBD2 (7 bases). The V and J ends lost 2 bases and 5 bases respectively, with 18 bases between them. The length of the CDR3 is 16 residues. Germline V lookup: CDR1 LGHNA, CDR2 YNFKEQ. CDR3 nucleotide sequence: TGTGCCAGCAGCCAATCCGGGGGGACAAGGCTGGAGACCCAGTACTTC. As protein: CASSQSGGTRLETQYF.

V and J are TRBV5-1 and TRBJ2-3; maybe TRBD1 (5 bases). Trimming shortened V by 4 bases and J by 0 bases, and 9 bases separated the two germline ends. Germline-derived CDR1 and CDR2 are SGHRS and YFSETQ. The CDR3 extends over 14 amino acids. The chain's CDR3 is CASSTDSSTDTQYF. The DNA of the CDR3 is TGCGCCAGCAGCACCGACAGTAGCACAGATACGCAGTATTTT.

This chain joins TRBV7-9 and TRBJ2-3; possibly TRBD1 for D (6 bases). The CDR3 is 15 residues long. Between the trimmed V and J ends, which lost 1 base and 3 bases, there was a span of 11 bases. CDR1 and CDR2 from the germline V gene are SEHNR and FQNEAQ (reference sequence). The CDR3 loop reads CASSLGTALTDTQYF. CDR3 in DNA: TGTGCCAGCAGCTTAGGGACAGCACTTACAGATACGCAGTATTTT.

The rearrangement joins TRBV11-2 to TRBJ2-7, with D perhaps TRBD1 (5 bases). Germline CDR1 is SGHAT and CDR2 is FQNNGV. The CDR3 is 13 residues long. V was trimmed by 3 bases and J by 5 bases, leaving 11 bases between them. CDR3 DNA: TGTGCCAGCAGCTTCATAGGGGATAACGAGCAGTACTTC. It encodes CASSFIGDNEQYF.

This rearrangement joins TRBV19 to TRBJ2-7; 13 bases are a match to TRBD2. The trim removed 5 bases at V and 7 bases at J, leaving 8 bases unmatched. From germline, CDR1 is LNHDA and CDR2 SQIVND (reference sequence). The CDR3 runs to 15 residues. The CDR3 loop is CASSRTSGRAREQYF. The CDR3, as DNA: TGTGCCAGTAGTCGAACTAGCGGGAGGGCCCGGGAGCAGTACTTC.

The genes are TRBV19 and TRBJ1-2, with TRBD1 as a possible D gene (5 bases). CDR3 length: 14 amino acids. CDR1 LNHDA and CDR2 SQIVND come from the germline V gene (reference sequence). The V and J ends lost 5 bases and 2 bases respectively, with 12 bases between them. The CDR3: CASSPLGLNYGYTF. CDR3 coding DNA: TGTGCCAGTAGTCCCCTGGGGCTAAACTATGGCTACACCTTC.

The chain couples TRBV28 to TRBJ1-1, with TRBD1 matching over 8 bases. The J segment lost 1 base and the V segment lost 5 bases, leaving 6 bases of the junction unmatched. Germline V gives CDR1 MDHEN, CDR2 SYDVKM. The CDR3 sequence is 15 residues long. The CDR3 reads CASSPGGKRNTEAFF. Here the CDR3 DNA reads TGTGCCAGCAGTCCAGGGGGCAAACGGAACACTGAAGCTTTCTTT.

This chain links TRBV7-2 with TRBJ2-2, with TRBD1 matching over 9 bases. Germline lookup yields CDR1 SGHTA and CDR2 FQGNSA. The CDR3 runs to 16 residues. V lost 4 bases to trimming and J lost 3 bases; unmatched junction nucleotides: 6. CDR3 nucleotide sequence: TGTGCCAGCAGCTCGAGGACAGGGGTTGACACCGGGGAGCTGTTTTTT. Translating gives CASSSRTGVDTGELFF.

In DNA, the CDR3 is TGTGCCAGCAGTGACTCAGGGGGAAGGGATGAAAAACTGTTTTTT. Protein sequence: CASSDSGGRDEKLFF. V usage is TRBV6-4 and J usage is TRBJ1-4, with a possible D match to TRBD1 (6 bases). Germline CDR1 is MRHNA and CDR2 is SNTAGT. V lost 0 bases to trimming and J lost 6 bases, with 11 bases between them. The CDR3 loop spans 15 amino acids.

The chain employs TRBV27 and TRBJ2-7, with TRBD2 matching 12 bases. The CDR3 is 14 amino acids. CDR1 is MNHEY and CDR2 is SMNVEV in the germline V gene (reference sequence). V shed 5 bases and J 3 bases; nucleotides not matched to a gene: 2. This CDR3 is CASSGLAGLYEQYF. The CDR3 region has the DNA TGTGCCAGCAGTGGACTAGCGGGACTCTACGAGCAGTACTTC.

The V gene is TRBV9, the J gene TRBJ2-7, with D hard to call. V was cut by 4 bases and J by 2 bases, with 13 bases left in between. This CDR3 has 14 residues. Per germline, CDR1 SGDLS and CDR2 YYNGEE. The CDR3 loop is CASSTQTPPYEQYF. Here the CDR3 DNA reads TGTGCCAGCAGCACTCAAACTCCTCCCTACGAGCAGTACTTC. Complete variable domain (other parts from reference TRBV9 and TRBJ2-7): DSGVTQTPKHLITATGQRVTLRCSPRSGDLSVYWYQQSLDQGLQFLIQYYNGEERAKGNILERFSAQQFPDLHSELNLSSLELGDSALYFCASSTQTPPYEQYFGPGTRLTVT.